This T cell receptor beta chain was recovered during a study of post-analysis software for immune sequencing data. Unique-molecular-identifier-tagged TCR beta cDNA libraries were used. TCRdb re-derived calls from the PCR reads in MiXCR, one entry per CDR3 protein. The table shows approximately 730,000 distinct CDR3 sequences, with 25% to 30% occurring only once. Material for sequencing was blood. The receptor was isolated from a girl between 5 and 17 years old with multiple sclerosis.

As DNA, the CDR3 is TGTGCCACCAGCAGAGGGACAGGGGACGGGACCCAGTACTTC. Translating gives CATSRGTGDGTQYF. The chain recombines TRBV15 with TRBJ2-5; TRBD1 aligns across 9 bases. Germline CDR1 is LNHNV and CDR2 is YYDKDF (reference sequence). The CDR3 has 14 residues. J lost 7 bases, V lost 1 base, and 4 bases had no gene match.